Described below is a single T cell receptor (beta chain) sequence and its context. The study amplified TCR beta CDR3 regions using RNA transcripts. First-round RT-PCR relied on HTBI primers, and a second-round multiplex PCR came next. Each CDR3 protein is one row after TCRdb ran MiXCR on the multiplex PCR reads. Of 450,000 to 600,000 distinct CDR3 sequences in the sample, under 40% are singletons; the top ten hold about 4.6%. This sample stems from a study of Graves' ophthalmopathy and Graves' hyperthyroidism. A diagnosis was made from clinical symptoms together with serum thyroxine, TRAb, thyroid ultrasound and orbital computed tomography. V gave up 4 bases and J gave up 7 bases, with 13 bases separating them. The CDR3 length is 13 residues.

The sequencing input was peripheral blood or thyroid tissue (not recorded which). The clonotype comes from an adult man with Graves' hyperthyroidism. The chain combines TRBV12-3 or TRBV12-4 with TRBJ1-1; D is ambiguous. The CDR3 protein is CASSSSGLLEAFF. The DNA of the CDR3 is TGTGCCAGCAGTTCTTCTGGGCTCCTTGAAGCTTTCTTT.